The 10 T cell receptor beta chains listed next were all sequenced from one sample in a study of blood T cell repertoires in COVID-19. This table comes from immunoSEQ multiplex PCR, and its TCRdb copy is limited to in-frame clones, with some not included. Of 150,000 to 200,000 clones in the sample, more than 65% were seen once. Sequenced input: peripheral blood. These TCRs come from a human donor with acute or convalescent COVID-19. The donor label of this sample is uncertain.

The chain combines TRBV7-3 with TRBJ2-7; the match to TRBD1 covers 9 bases. With V trimmed by 5 bases and J by 4 bases, 6 bases remained unmatched. The CDR3 is made up of 14 amino acids. In germline, CDR1 is SGHTA, CDR2 FQGTGA. The CDR3 nucleotides read TGTGCCAGCAGCGTCCGGGACAGGGTATACGAGCAGTACTTC. This translates into CASSVRDRVYEQYF.

V usage is TRBV19 and J usage is TRBJ2-2; possibly TRBD1 for D (6 bases). The CDR3 totals 16 residues. Trimming removed 3 bases from V and 0 bases from J, with 11 bases in between. Per the germline V gene, CDR1 is LNHDA and CDR2 is SQIVND (reference sequence). CDR3 amino acids: CASSIRQAPNTGELFF. Written as DNA, the CDR3 is TGTGCCAGTAGTATTCGACAGGCACCGAACACCGGGGAGCTGTTTTTT.

The genes are TRBV10-1 and TRBJ2-7; D remains ambiguous. This CDR3 region has 13 residues. Germline V gene sequence: CDR1 WNHNN, CDR2 SYGVQD (reference sequence). V dropped 0 bases and J dropped 4 bases, with 7 bases sitting between them. The CDR3 region is CASSESGTYEQYF. Written as DNA, the CDR3 is TGCGCCAGCAGTGAGTCGGGCACATACGAGCAGTACTTC.

The chain has TRBV5-1 and TRBJ1-2; 9 bases map to TRBD1. Losses at the gene ends were 3 bases for V and 6 bases for J; bases not matched to a gene: 3. Germline loops: CDR1 SGHRS, CDR2 YFSETQ. CDR3 length equals 13 residues. CDR3 nucleotides: TGCGCCAGCAGCTGGACAGGGGTCGATGGCTACACCTTC. Translation: CASSWTGVDGYTF.

This chain connects TRBV10-3 to TRBJ2-7, with no clear D. Between the trimmed V and J ends, which lost 4 bases and 5 bases, there was a span of 18 bases. Germline CDR1 and CDR2: ENHRY and SYGVKD. The CDR3 covers 15 residues. The CDR3 protein is CAISVLTNSRHEQYF. In nucleotides, the CDR3 is TGTGCCATCAGTGTGCTTACGAACAGCCGGCACGAGCAGTACTTC.

The chain couples TRBV6-6 to TRBJ1-2, with TRBD1 matching 8 bases. Germline V gene data show CDR1 as MNHNY and CDR2 as SVGAGI (reference sequence). This CDR3 region has 14 residues. The V gene end was trimmed by 7 bases and the J gene end by 3 bases; junction bases not matched to a gene: 7. This CDR3 is CASTDRGVDYGYTF. CDR3 coding DNA: TGTGCCAGCACCGACAGGGGTGTGGACTATGGCTACACCTTC.

The rearrangement uses TRBV5-5 and TRBJ1-5; D might be TRBD1 (5 bases). Trimming left V 3 bases short and J 5 bases short, with 12 bases between. This CDR3 comprises 14 residues. Germline CDR1 and CDR2: SGHKS and YYEKEE (reference sequence). The CDR3 region is CASSYGAVDQPQHF. The CDR3 DNA reads as TGTGCCAGCAGCTATGGGGCGGTGGATCAGCCCCAGCATTTT. Full variable domain (rest looked up from reference TRBV5-5 and TRBJ1-5): DAGVTQSPTHLIKTRGQQVTLRCSPISGHKSVSWYQQVLGQGPQFIFQYYEKEERGRGNFPDRFSARQFPNYSSELNVNALLLGDSALYLCASSYGAVDQPQHFGDGTRLSIL.

The rearrangement uses TRBV19 and TRBJ2-5, with 9 bases fitting TRBD1. The CDR3 covers 16 residues. The germline gives CDR1 LNHDA, CDR2 SQIVND (reference sequence). Trimming removed 5 bases from V and 1 base from J; junction bases left unmatched: 8. This chain's CDR3 is CASSSRSGQGQETQYF. The DNA for the CDR3 is TGTGCCAGTAGTTCTCGCTCGGGACAGGGCCAAGAGACCCAGTACTTC.

The rearrangement links TRBV11-2 to TRBJ2-5; 9 nucleotides agree with TRBD1. V was pared by 5 bases and J by 4 bases, with 5 bases of the junction left unmatched. Germline CDR1 is SGHAT and CDR2 is FQNNGV. This CDR3 contains 14 residues. CDR3 coding DNA: TGTGCCAGCAGCCGGGACAGGGTTGGAGAGACCCAGTACTTC. Translated, it gives CASSRDRVGETQYF.

The chain uses TRBV28 and TRBJ2-7, with TRBD2 as a possible D gene (6 bases). The V gene lost 5 bases and the J gene lost 5 bases, with 19 bases spanning the gap. The CDR3 is 15 residues long. CDR1 and CDR2 (germline): MDHEN, SYDVKM. The CDR3 here is CASSPTRAGKNEQYF. Written as DNA, the CDR3 is TGTGCCAGCAGTCCCACTAGGGCGGGGAAAAACGAGCAGTACTTC.